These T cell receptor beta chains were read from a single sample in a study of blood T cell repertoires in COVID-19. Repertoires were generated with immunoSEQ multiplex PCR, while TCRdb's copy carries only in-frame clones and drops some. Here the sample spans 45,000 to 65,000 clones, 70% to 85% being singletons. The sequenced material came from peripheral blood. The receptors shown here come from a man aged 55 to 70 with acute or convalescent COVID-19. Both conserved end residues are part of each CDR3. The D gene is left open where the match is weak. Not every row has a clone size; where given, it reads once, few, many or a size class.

CDR3: CASGRGAPPFPEQFF
DNA: TGTGCCAGCGGGCGGGGGGCCCCTCCGTTTCCTGAGCAGTTCTTC
V: TRBV6-5
D: TRBD2
length: 15
J: TRBJ2-1
size: .

CDR3: CASSVGHTYEQYF
DNA: TGTGCCAGCAGCGTGGGACATACCTACGAGCAGTACTTC
V: TRBV11-2
D: .
length: 13
J: TRBJ2-7
size: .

CDR3: CASSVSSGANVLTF
DNA: TGTGCCAGCTCGGTTAGCTCTGGGGCCAACGTCCTGACTTTC
V: TRBV9
D: .
length: 14
J: TRBJ2-6
size: .

CDR3: CASSLALGSQAYEQYF
DNA: TGCGCCAGCAGCTTGGCCTTGGGCAGCCAAGCCTACGAGCAGTACTTC
V: TRBV5-1
D: .
length: 16
J: TRBJ2-7
size: .

CDR3: CASRSGKPYEQYF
DNA: TGTGCCAGCAGGTCTGGTAAGCCCTACGAGCAGTACTTC
V: TRBV28
D: .
length: 13
J: TRBJ2-7
size: .

CDR3: CASSRYSNQPQHF
DNA: TGTGCCAGCTCACGTTATAGCAATCAGCCCCAGCATTTT
V: TRBV18
D: .
length: 13
J: TRBJ1-5
size: few

CDR3: CASSLRTEGLNTEAFF
DNA: TGCGCCAGCAGCTTGCGGACAGAGGGGTTGAACACTGAAGCTTTCTTT
V: TRBV5-1
D: .
length: 16
J: TRBJ1-1
size: .

CDR3: CASSEGTAYTGELFF
DNA: TGTGCCAGCAGTGAAGGGACAGCTTACACCGGGGAGCTGTTTTTT
V: TRBV2
D: .
length: 15
J: TRBJ2-2
size: .

CDR3: CAWRTGFSYNEQFF
DNA: TGTGCCTGGAGAACAGGCTTCTCCTACAATGAGCAGTTCTTC
V: TRBV30
D: .
length: 14
J: TRBJ2-1
size: .

CDR3: CASSLGGPTEAFF
DNA: TGCGCCAGCAGCTTGGGAGGGCCCACTGAAGCTTTCTTT
V: TRBV5-1
D: .
length: 13
J: TRBJ1-1
size: .

CDR3: CASSPGHFGNSPLHF
DNA: TGTGCCAGCAGCCCGGGACACTTCGGCAATTCACCCCTCCACTTT
V: TRBV4-2
D: .
length: 15
J: TRBJ1-6
size: few

CDR3: CAWSVVGGGNQPQHF
DNA: TGTGCCTGGAGTGTCGTAGGGGGCGGCAATCAGCCCCAGCATTTT
V: TRBV30
D: TRBD1
length: 15
J: TRBJ1-5
size: .

CDR3: CSVEVRGQTEAFF
DNA: TGCAGCGTTGAAGTAAGGGGGCAGACTGAAGCTTTCTTT
V: TRBV29-1
D: TRBD1
length: 13
J: TRBJ1-1
size: .

CDR3: CASSVEDRDSPLHF
DNA: TGTGCCAGCAGCGTAGAGGACAGAGATTCACCCCTCCACTTT
V: TRBV9
D: .
length: 14
J: TRBJ1-6
size: .

CDR3: CASSLESGKFEQFF
DNA: TGCGCCAGCAGCTTGGAGTCGGGGAAGTTTGAGCAGTTCTTC
V: TRBV5-1
D: .
length: 14
J: TRBJ2-1
size: .

CDR3: CASSLDNISGYTF
DNA: TGTGCCAGCAGCTTAGATAATATATCGGGCTACACCTTC
V: TRBV7-2
D: .
length: 13
J: TRBJ1-2
size: .

CDR3: CASSQQGADSPLHF
DNA: TGTGCCAGCAGTCAACAGGGGGCCGATTCACCCCTCCACTTT
V: TRBV28
D: TRBD1
length: 14
J: TRBJ1-6
size: .

CDR3: CASRGGLRGRYNEQFF
DNA: TGTGCCAGCAGGGGAGGATTGAGGGGCCGCTACAATGAGCAGTTCTTC
V: TRBV5-8
D: .
length: 16
J: TRBJ2-1
size: .

CDR3: CASSLDSRGGDYEQYF
DNA: TGTGCCAGCAGCTTGGATTCGCGGGGGGGAGACTACGAGCAGTACTTC
V: TRBV5-4
D: TRBD2
length: 16
J: TRBJ2-7
size: .

CDR3: CASSLRLGQGGHNYGYTF
DNA: TGTGCCAGCAGCTTAAGATTAGGGCAGGGAGGTCACAACTATGGCTACACCTTC
V: TRBV7-8
D: .
length: 18
J: TRBJ1-2
size: once

CDR3: CASSERPYTEAFF
DNA: TGTGCCAGCAGTGAGAGGCCCTACACTGAAGCTTTCTTT
V: TRBV2
D: .
length: 13
J: TRBJ1-1
size: once

CDR3: CASSDQTGPLSEQYF
DNA: TGTGCCAGCAGCGACCAGACAGGGCCACTCTCGGAGCAGTACTTC
V: TRBV9
D: TRBD1
length: 15
J: TRBJ2-7
size: .

CDR3: CASMILREIDGYTF
DNA: TGTGCCAGCATGATTCTGAGGGAAATCGATGGCTACACCTTC
V: TRBV2
D: .
length: 14
J: TRBJ1-2
size: .

CDR3: CASSGPGQSTDTQYF
DNA: TGTGCCAGCAGCGGACCGGGACAGAGCACAGATACGCAGTATTTT
V: TRBV5-6
D: TRBD1
length: 15
J: TRBJ2-3
size: .

CDR3: CASSSTGSYNSPLHF
DNA: TGTGCCAGCAGTTCAACAGGGTCCTATAATTCACCCCTCCACTTT
V: TRBV25-1
D: .
length: 15
J: TRBJ1-6
size: .

CDR3: CASSQTGGWNYGYTF
DNA: TGCGCCAGCAGCCAGACAGGGGGCTGGAACTATGGCTACACCTTC
V: TRBV4-1
D: TRBD1
length: 15
J: TRBJ1-2
size: .

CDR3: CASSQEYRGGTEAFF
DNA: TGTGCCAGCAGCCAAGAGTACAGGGGTGGCACTGAAGCTTTCTTT
V: TRBV4-2
D: TRBD1
length: 15
J: TRBJ1-1
size: .

CDR3: CASTPTQSASLIPQHF
DNA: TGTGCCAGTACCCCGACCCAATCTGCTAGCTTGATACCCCAGCATTTT
V: TRBV19
D: .
length: 16
J: TRBJ1-5
size: .

CDR3: CASSLTGGFNQPQHF
DNA: TGTGCCAGTAGTCTTACAGGGGGCTTCAATCAGCCCCAGCATTTT
V: TRBV19
D: TRBD1
length: 15
J: TRBJ1-5
size: .

CDR3: CASSPQGTVNTEAFF
DNA: TGTGCCAGCAGCCCTCAGGGGACAGTGAACACTGAAGCTTTCTTT
V: TRBV7-9
D: TRBD1
length: 15
J: TRBJ1-1
size: .

CDR3: CASSSQRGGEQYF
DNA: TGCGCCAGCAGCTCTCAGCGCGGGGGGGAGCAGTACTTC
V: TRBV5-1
D: TRBD2
length: 13
J: TRBJ2-7
size: .

CDR3: CAISESDRQGYEQYF
DNA: TGTGCCATCAGTGAGTCTGACCGACAGGGCTACGAGCAGTACTTC
V: TRBV10-3
D: TRBD1
length: 15
J: TRBJ2-7
size: .

CDR3: CASSDPPGRGRGELFF
DNA: TGTGCCAGCAGTGACCCCCCGGGCAGGGGGCGTGGGGAGCTGTTTTTT
V: TRBV2
D: TRBD1
length: 16
J: TRBJ2-2
size: .

CDR3: CASSALSSGDRLRETQYF
DNA: TGCGCCAGCTCAGCTTTATCCTCAGGGGACAGATTAAGGGAGACCCAGTACTTC
V: TRBV5-1
D: TRBD1
length: 18
J: TRBJ2-5
size: few

CDR3: CASRDSLTGEKLFF
DNA: TGTGCCAGCAGAGACAGCCTCACCGGGGAAAAACTGTTTTTT
V: TRBV6-5
D: .
length: 14
J: TRBJ1-4
size: .

CDR3: CASSSRLAGGRDTQYF
DNA: TGTGCCAGCAGCTCCCGACTAGCGGGGGGGAGAGATACGCAGTATTTT
V: TRBV7-2
D: TRBD2
length: 16
J: TRBJ2-3
size: .

CDR3: CASSPQQGRGTEAFF
DNA: TGTGCCAGCAGTCCTCAACAGGGAAGGGGTACTGAAGCTTTCTTT
V: TRBV27
D: .
length: 15
J: TRBJ1-1
size: .

CDR3: CASSLVQITSGANVLTF
DNA: TGCGCCAGCAGCTTGGTACAGATCACCTCTGGGGCCAACGTCCTGACTTTC
V: TRBV5-1
D: .
length: 17
J: TRBJ2-6
size: .

CDR3: CASSASRVGNTEAFF
DNA: TGTGCCAGCAGCGCATCCAGGGTGGGGAACACTGAAGCTTTCTTT
V: TRBV2
D: .
length: 15
J: TRBJ1-1
size: .

CDR3: CASSLRGQVMAFF
DNA: TGTGCCAGCAGCTTAAGAGGACAGGTTATGGCTTTCTTT
V: TRBV7-2
D: TRBD1
length: 13
J: TRBJ1-1
size: .

CDR3: CATSDSRRGRGTEAFF
DNA: TGTGCCACCAGTGACAGTCGGAGGGGTCGAGGTACTGAAGCTTTCTTT
V: TRBV24-1
D: .
length: 16
J: TRBJ1-1
size: .

CDR3: CASSMSTTYEQYF
DNA: TGTGCCAGTAGTATGAGCACGACCTACGAGCAGTACTTC
V: TRBV19
D: .
length: 13
J: TRBJ2-7
size: .

CDR3: CASSFRVDEQYF
DNA: TGTGCCAGCAGTTTCAGGGTAGACGAGCAGTACTTC
V: TRBV7-2
D: .
length: 12
J: TRBJ2-7
size: .

CDR3: CASSSRSARSGNTIYF
DNA: TGTGCCAGCAGCTCCCGCAGTGCCCGCTCTGGAAACACCATATATTTT
V: TRBV9
D: .
length: 16
J: TRBJ1-3
size: .

CDR3: CAISVSGGNQPQHF
DNA: TGTGCCATCAGTGTATCAGGGGGCAATCAGCCCCAGCATTTT
V: TRBV10-3
D: .
length: 14
J: TRBJ1-5
size: few

CDR3: CASSLGGPGMNTEAFF
DNA: TGTGCCAGCAGCTTGGGGGGGCCAGGCATGAACACTGAAGCTTTCTTT
V: TRBV5-4
D: .
length: 16
J: TRBJ1-1
size: once

CDR3: CASSLGGGLYNEQFF
DNA: TGTGCCAGCAGCCTTGGGGGGGGACTCTACAATGAGCAGTTCTTC
V: TRBV5-4
D: TRBD2
length: 15
J: TRBJ2-1
size: .

CDR3: CASSPGQINYGYTF
DNA: TGTGCCAGCTCACCGGGACAAATTAACTATGGCTACACCTTC
V: TRBV18
D: .
length: 14
J: TRBJ1-2
size: few

CDR3: CASSPRRDGYEQYF
DNA: TGTGCCAGCAGCCCGCGGCGGGACGGGTACGAGCAGTACTTC
V: TRBV5-5
D: .
length: 14
J: TRBJ2-7
size: .

CDR3: CASSPDRGEQYF
DNA: TGTGCCAGCAGCCCAGACAGGGGCGAGCAGTACTTC
V: TRBV7-8
D: TRBD1
length: 12
J: TRBJ2-7
size: once

CDR3: CATSDPDSKANYGYTF
DNA: TGTGCCACCAGTGATCCCGACAGCAAAGCTAACTATGGCTACACCTTC
V: TRBV24-1
D: .
length: 16
J: TRBJ1-2
size: .

CDR3: CASSVDGGAGANVLTF
DNA: TGTGCCAGCAGCGTAGACGGCGGCGCTGGGGCCAACGTCCTGACTTTC
V: TRBV9
D: .
length: 16
J: TRBJ2-6
size: .

CDR3: CASSSREASRYF
DNA: TGTGCCAGCAGTTCCCGAGAGGCGTCCCGGTACTTC
V: TRBV6-5
D: .
length: 12
J: TRBJ2-5
size: .

CDR3: CASSSSQGAGSPLHF
DNA: TGTGCCAGCTCATCCTCACAGGGGGCGGGTTCACCCCTCCACTTT
V: TRBV18
D: TRBD1
length: 15
J: TRBJ1-6
size: .

CDR3: CASSTQQGLNTEAFF
DNA: TGTGCCAGCAGCACCCAACAGGGTTTGAACACTGAAGCTTTCTTT
V: TRBV6-5
D: .
length: 15
J: TRBJ1-1
size: .

CDR3: CASSLSPGKDTGELFF
DNA: TGCGCCAGCAGCTTGTCGCCAGGAAAGGACACCGGGGAGCTGTTTTTT
V: TRBV5-1
D: .
length: 16
J: TRBJ2-2
size: .

CDR3: CASRLMGGQTEAFF
DNA: TGTGCCAGCAGACTAATGGGGGGGCAAACTGAAGCTTTCTTT
V: TRBV28
D: .
length: 14
J: TRBJ1-1
size: few

CDR3: CATSRDLAGGNGYTF
DNA: TGTGCCACCAGCAGAGATCTTGCAGGGGGGAATGGCTACACCTTC
V: TRBV15
D: TRBD1
length: 15
J: TRBJ1-2
size: .

CDR3: CASSSEDSRDGYTF
DNA: TGTGCCAGCAGTTCCGAGGACAGCAGGGATGGCTACACCTTC
V: TRBV6-2/TRBV6-3
D: .
length: 14
J: TRBJ1-2
size: .